The sequence of this T cell receptor (beta chain) was determined in a study of T cells after yellow fever vaccination. Study context: In the case of low-cell-number fractions, SMART-Seq v4 Ultra Low Input was used for preparation.

From the 5' RACE reads, TCRdb called clonotypes with MiXCR, one entry per CDR3 protein. The sample consists of about 45,000 distinct CDR3 sequences, roughly 7% of them appearing once. Study-wide points: Most clones from primary vaccination resurfaced after the booster (around 97% CD4, 75% to 90% CD8).

CDR3 size: 14 residues. At least ten counts were recorded for this clonotype. One end of the junction varies from germline; a read error may be responsible. This receptor was identified in a man aged 25-45 years who received the YFV17D yellow fever vaccine. The chain has TRBV12-3 or TRBV12-4 and TRBJ2-7; 8 bases are shared with TRBD2. The starting material was CD8+ T cells not binding an NS4B(214-222) dextramer, sorted from PBMCs, obtained 45 days after the yellow fever booster vaccination. CDR3 in amino acids: CASSVAGTIYEQYF. The CDR3 region has the DNA TGTGCCAGCAGTGTAGCGGGGACCATCTACGAGCAGTACTTC.